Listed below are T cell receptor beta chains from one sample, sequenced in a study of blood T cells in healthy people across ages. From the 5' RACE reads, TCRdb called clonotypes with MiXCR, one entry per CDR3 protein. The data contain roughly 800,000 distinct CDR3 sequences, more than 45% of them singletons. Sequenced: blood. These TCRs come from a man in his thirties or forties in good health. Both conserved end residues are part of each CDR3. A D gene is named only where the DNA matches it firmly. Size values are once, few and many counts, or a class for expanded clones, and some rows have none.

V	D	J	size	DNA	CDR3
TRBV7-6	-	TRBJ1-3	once	TGTGCCAGCAGAATGGCCTCTGGAAACACCATATATTTT	CASRMASGNTIYF
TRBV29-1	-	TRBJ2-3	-	TGCAGCGTTGGATGGGGCGATTCTCGCGCAGATACGCAGTATTTT	CSVGWGDSRADTQYF
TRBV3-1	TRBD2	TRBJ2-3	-	TGTGCCAGCAGCCAAGGTGGGGGGGGAGGCACAGATACGCAGTATTTT	CASSQGGGGGTDTQYF
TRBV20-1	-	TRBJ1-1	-	TGCAGTGCTAGAGGTCTGGGGATTTGGACTGAAGCTTTCTTT	CSARGLGIWTEAFF
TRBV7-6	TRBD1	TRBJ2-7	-	TGTGCCACCAGCTCCGGACGGACAGGGGAACACGAGCAGTACTTC	CATSSGRTGEHEQYF
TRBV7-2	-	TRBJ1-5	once	TGTGCCAGCAGTATCGACCGAGATAGCAATCAGCCCCAGCATTTT	CASSIDRDSNQPQHF
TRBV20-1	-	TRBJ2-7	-	TGCAGTGCTCAAAGTGTTCCGGTTCAGTACTTC	CSAQSVPVQYF
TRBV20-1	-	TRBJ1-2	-	TGCAGTGTTACACAGCGCCGATTAAACTATGGCTACACCTTC	CSVTQRRLNYGYTF
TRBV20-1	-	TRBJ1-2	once	TGCAGTGCTAGAGAACAGACCTATGGCTACACCTTC	CSAREQTYGYTF
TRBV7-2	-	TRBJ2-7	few	TGTGCCAGCAGCCTCCGCGAGCGGACCTACGAGCAGTACTTC	CASSLRERTYEQYF
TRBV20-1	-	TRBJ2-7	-	TGCAGTGCTAGTGGCGGGCTTAGCTACGAGCAGTACTTC	CSASGGLSYEQYF
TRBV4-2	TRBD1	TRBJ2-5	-	TGTGCCAGCAGCCAAACTACAGGGGCTTGGGAGACCCAGTACTTC	CASSQTTGAWETQYF
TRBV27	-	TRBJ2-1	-	TGTGCCAGGGGGTTGACTTGCCGGTTTGAGCAGTTCTTC	CARGLTCRFEQFF
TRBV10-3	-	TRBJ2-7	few	TGTGCCATCAGTGAGAGGGGGAACGAGCAGTACTTC	CAISERGNEQYF
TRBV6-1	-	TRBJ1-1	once	TGTGCCAGCAGTGACCCAGGGAGGGCCGGTGAAGCTTTCTTT	CASSDPGRAGEAFF
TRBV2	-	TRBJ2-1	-	TGTGCCAGCAGTGATCTCCCCGGCTACGAGATCAGCTCCTACAATGAGCAGTTCTTC	CASSDLPGYEISSYNEQFF
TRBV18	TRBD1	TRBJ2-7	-	TGTGCCAGCTCACCCAAGACAGGGGACTACGAGCAGTACTTC	CASSPKTGDYEQYF
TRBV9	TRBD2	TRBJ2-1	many	TGCGCCAGCAGCGTGGGGGGGGACAATGAGCAGTTCTTC	CASSVGGDNEQFF
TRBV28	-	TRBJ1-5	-	TGTGCCAGCAGTTCCACCGGGGGCGCGGAGCAGCCCCAGCATTTT	CASSSTGGAEQPQHF
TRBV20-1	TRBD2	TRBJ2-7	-	TGCAGTGCTAGAGTAGCGGGAGGTCGAGGGATCGAGCAGTACTTC	CSARVAGGRGIEQYF
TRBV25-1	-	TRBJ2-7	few	TGTGCCAGCAGTGAAACGGGACCCTCCTACGAGCAGTACTTC	CASSETGPSYEQYF
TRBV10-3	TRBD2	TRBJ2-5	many	TGTGCCATCAGTCCTTTAGCGGGAGATGGAGAGACCCAGTACTTC	CAISPLAGDGETQYF
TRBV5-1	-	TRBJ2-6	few	TGCGCCAGCAGCTTGGCTCCGGGCTCTGGGGCCAACGTCCTGACTTTC	CASSLAPGSGANVLTF
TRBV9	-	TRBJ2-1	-	TGTGCCAGCAGCGTAGACGTAAGGCAGGGATCCTACAATGAGCAGTTCTTC	CASSVDVRQGSYNEQFF
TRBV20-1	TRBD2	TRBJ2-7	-	TGCAGTGCTAGTTCGCTAGCGGGAAGGTACGAGCAGTACTTC	CSASSLAGRYEQYF
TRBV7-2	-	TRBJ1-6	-	TGTGCCAGCAGCTTACAAGGACACCTGTATACTTATAATTCACCCCTCCACTTT	CASSLQGHLYTYNSPLHF
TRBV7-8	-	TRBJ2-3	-	TGTGCCAGCAGCCCCTCCCGGGAGTCAGATACGCAGTATTTT	CASSPSRESDTQYF
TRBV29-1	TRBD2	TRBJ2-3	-	TGCAGCGCCCACTCGGGACTAGCGGGGGCCATTTCTAGCACAGATACGCAGTATTTT	CSAHSGLAGAISSTDTQYF
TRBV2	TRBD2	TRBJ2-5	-	TGTGCCAGCATCGGCGGGCGGGAGGGCCCAAACAATGAGCAGTACTTC	CASIGGREGPNNEQYF
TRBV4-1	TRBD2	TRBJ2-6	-	TGCGCCAGCAGCCAACCTTTTACTAGCGGGGGGCCTAACATCCTCTCTGGGGCCAACGTCCTGACTTTC	CASSQPFTSGGPNILSGANVLTF
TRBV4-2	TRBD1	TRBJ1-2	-	TGTGCCAGCAGCCAAGATGGGGCAGGGGGCGGGAATAACTATGGCTACACCTTC	CASSQDGAGGGNNYGYTF
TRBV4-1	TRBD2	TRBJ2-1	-	TGCGCCAGCAGCCAGGCCGTAGCGGGGGGGTACAATGATGAGCAGTTCTTC	CASSQAVAGGYNDEQFF
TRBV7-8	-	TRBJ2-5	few	TGTGCCAGCAGTCCTCGAACAGCCGATCGAGGAGCCCAGTACTTC	CASSPRTADRGAQYF
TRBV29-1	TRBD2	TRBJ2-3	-	TGCAGCGTTGGGGTGGCGGGAGTAACAGATACGCAGTATTTT	CSVGVAGVTDTQYF
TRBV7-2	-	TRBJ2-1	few	TGTGCCAGCAGCTTATCGGGATCCGATTGGAATGAGCAGTTCTTC	CASSLSGSDWNEQFF
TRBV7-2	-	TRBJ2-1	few	TGTGCCAGCAGCTTAGGATCGGGGGCTAGCCAGACTGAGCAGTTCTTC	CASSLGSGASQTEQFF
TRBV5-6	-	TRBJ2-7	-	TGTGCCAGCAGCGGCCGGGACAAAGGGTACGAGCAGTACTTC	CASSGRDKGYEQYF
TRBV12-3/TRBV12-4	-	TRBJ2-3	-	TGTGCCAGCAGGTCTGGAGTGAAAACAGATACGCAGTATTTT	CASRSGVKTDTQYF
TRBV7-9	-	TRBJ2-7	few	TGTGCCAGCAGCTTGTTCTTGGCGGGGCGCTACGAGCAGTACTTC	CASSLFLAGRYEQYF
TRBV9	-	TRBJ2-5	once	TGTGCCAGCAGCGAAGGACACGGCCAAGAGACCCAGTACTTC	CASSEGHGQETQYF
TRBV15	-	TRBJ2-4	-	TGTGCCACCAGCAGAGAGATAACCCTCATAGCCAAAAACATTCAGTACTTC	CATSREITLIAKNIQYF
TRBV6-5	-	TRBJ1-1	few	TGTGCCAGCTGTAAACGGCTGAACACTGAAGCTTTCTTT	CASCKRLNTEAFF
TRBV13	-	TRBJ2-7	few	TGTGCCAGCAGTCCTTCCACCTACGAGCAGTACTTC	CASSPSTYEQYF
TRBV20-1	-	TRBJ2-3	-	TGCAGTGCTAGAGGCTCCGGACTGGGGGGAACACTAAGCACAGATACGCAGTATTTT	CSARGSGLGGTLSTDTQYF
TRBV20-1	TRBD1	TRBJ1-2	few	TGCAGTGCGTACGGGACAGCCTATGGCTACACCTTC	CSAYGTAYGYTF
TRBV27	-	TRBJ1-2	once	TGTGCCAGCGGCCGGGAGGAGGGCCTCCTTTATGGCTACACCTTC	CASGREEGLLYGYTF
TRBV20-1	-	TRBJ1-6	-	TGCAGTGTAAGGGATCCATCCTACAATTCACCCCTCCACTTT	CSVRDPSYNSPLHF
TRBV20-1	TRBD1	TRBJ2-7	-	TGCAGTCCCAGGACAGGGGGCTACTACGAGCAGTACTTC	CSPRTGGYYEQYF
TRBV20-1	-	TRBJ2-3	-	TGCAGTGTTAGCACAGATACGCAGTATTTT	CSVSTDTQYF
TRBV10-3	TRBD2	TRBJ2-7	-	TGTGCCATCCAAGGTAGCGGGAAGGACGAGCAGTACTTC	CAIQGSGKDEQYF
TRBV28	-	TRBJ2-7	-	TGTGCCAGCAACCCAGGGAACTACGAGCAGTACTTC	CASNPGNYEQYF
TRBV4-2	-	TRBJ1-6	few	TGTGCCAGCAGCCAAGCGACAGCATATAATTCACCCCTCCACTTT	CASSQATAYNSPLHF
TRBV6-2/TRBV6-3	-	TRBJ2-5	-	TGTGCCAGCCTAAGAACAGTGACCGGAGAGACCCAGTACTTC	CASLRTVTGETQYF
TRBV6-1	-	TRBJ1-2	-	TGTGCCAGCCAGTCAGGAACTTACACCTTC	CASQSGTYTF
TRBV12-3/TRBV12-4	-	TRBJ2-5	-	TGTGCCAGCAGTTTAGCGCAGGGGCCCGCCCAGTACTTC	CASSLAQGPAQYF